The entry below describes one T cell receptor (beta chain). These data originate in a study of PD-L1 blockade in urothelial cancer. Study details: Analysis of the blood was performed 3 weeks (second dose) and 6 weeks after treatment start. Blood yielded a median of 141,255 T cells per sample.

This CDR3 has 16 amino acids. Germline V gives CDR1 MNHEY, CDR2 SMNVEV (reference sequence). With 0 bases removed from V and 0 bases from J, the gap between germline ends came to 12 bases. Libraries were prepared by immunoSEQ multiplex PCR; TCRdb keeps only in-frame clonotypes and omits some of them. The sample includes 30,000 to 40,000 clones, 90% of them seen just once. The chain recombines TRBV27 with TRBJ2-7; possible D gene TRBD2, 5 bases. The receptor was derived from a man between 70 and 80 years old with urothelial cancer. The sample consisted of PBMCs, taken around atezolizumab (anti-PD-L1) treatment. The CDR3, as DNA: TGTGCCAGCAGTTTATCCCCGCGGGTGGGCTCCTACGAGCAGTACTTC. Protein: CASSLSPRVGSYEQYF.